These 27 T cell receptor beta chains were all obtained from the same sample, sequenced in a study of response to subunit inactivated influenza vaccine. TCRdb fed the RT-PCR reads into MiXCR, producing one record per CDR3 protein. This table holds roughly 550,000 distinct CDR3 sequences, under 30% found once. These sequences were also reported in another study, on T cells expressing NK-cell markers. Turning to that study: The TCR beta cDNA came from 5'RACE template switching with UMIs.

The sequencing used CD4+ T cells sorted from PBMCs, collected about 11 days after vaccination. All receptors come from a man aged 50-60 years who received an inactivated influenza vaccine.

This clonotype has at least ten counts. J is TRBJ2-2 and V is TRBV3-1, with D maybe TRBD2 (6 bases). Trimming pared 0 bases from V and 5 bases from J, leaving 7 bases between. The CDR3 runs to 14 residues. Germline CDR1 LGHDT, CDR2 YNNKEL (reference sequence). The CDR3 DNA reads as TGTGCCAGCAGCCAAGATGCGGGGACCGGGGAGCTGTTTTTT. Translation gives CASSQDAGTGELFF.

The table lists this clonotype with a few counts. This sequence joins TRBV4-3 and TRBJ1-2, with TRBD1 matching 9 bases. The CDR3 loop spans 15 amino acids. Per germline, CDR1 LGHNA and CDR2 YSLEER. Losses at the gene ends were 3 bases for V and 7 bases for J; bases not matched to a gene: 9. The CDR3 sequence is CASSHRDRDDRGYTF. In nucleotides, the CDR3 is TGCGCCAGCAGCCACCGGGACAGGGACGATCGTGGCTACACCTTC.

This clonotype was detected a few times. The chain joins TRBV12-3 or TRBV12-4 to TRBJ1-2; D remains ambiguous. The CDR3 consists of 14 residues. V was cut by 7 bases and J by 7 bases, with 19 bases left in between. CDR3 loop: CASTLPGSESGYTF. In nucleotides, the CDR3 is TGTGCCAGCACCCTGCCGGGGTCGGAGTCTGGCTACACCTTC.

The rearrangement uses TRBV21-1 and TRBJ2-3. TRBV21-1 is a documented pseudogene. This CDR3 is built from 15 residues. The CDR3, as DNA: TGTGCCAGCAGCAAAGCGCGTCTAGCGGCAGATACGCAGTATTTT. This encodes CASSKARLAADTQYF.

The chain couples TRBV12-3 or TRBV12-4 to TRBJ2-1, with D possibly matching TRBD2 (5 bases). This CDR3 is built from 14 residues. V lost 6 bases and J lost 5, with 14 bases in between. The CDR3 region is CASSPGIANNEQFF. The DNA for the CDR3 is TGTGCCAGCAGCCCGGGGATAGCGAACAATGAGCAGTTCTTC.

The CDR3 sequence is CASSLVVGGGSPLHF. The CDR3 bases are TGTGCCAGCAGCTTAGTCGTAGGGGGGGGTTCACCCCTCCACTTT. This chain joins TRBV7-2 and TRBJ1-6; weak D call: TRBD1 (6 bases). The CDR3 runs 15 residues. Germline V gene data show CDR1 as SGHTA and CDR2 as FQGNSA. Trimming stripped 1 base from V and 9 bases from J, with 13 bases between. The full variable domain, its missing parts supplied by reference TRBV7-2 and TRBJ1-6, is GAGVSQSPSNKVTEKGKDVELRCDPISGHTALYWYRQSLGQGLEFLIYFQGNSAPDKSGLPSDRFSAERTGGSVSTLTIQRTQQEDSAVYLCASSLVVGGGSPLHFGNGTRLTVT.

This clonotype turned up a few times. The rearrangement links TRBV5-1 to TRBJ2-7, with TRBD1 matching 10 bases. Germline CDR1 is SGHRS and CDR2 is YFSETQ. The CDR3 sequence is 15 residues long. V shed 2 bases, J shed 5 bases, and the junction held 7 bases outside the gene matches. Written as DNA, the CDR3 is TGCGCCAGCAGCTTCCGGGACAGGGGAGGCCACGAGCAGTACTTC. Protein: CASSFRDRGGHEQYF.

This clonotype was observed a few times. The J gene is TRBJ2-7, the V gene TRBV20-1, with D possibly TRBD2 on 6 matching bases. Deletions cut 2 bases from V and 3 bases from J, with 20 bases between. The germline V gene encodes CDR1 DFQATT and CDR2 SNEGSKA (reference sequence). The CDR3 runs to 16 residues. The CDR3 coding sequence is TGCAGTGCTAGAAAATACCTATTGGGGGGAAACTACGAGCAGTACTTC. Amino acid sequence: CSARKYLLGGNYEQYF.

The rearrangement joins TRBV5-1 to TRBJ1-1, with 7 bases fitting TRBD1. Germline trimming cut 1 base from V and 1 base from J; bases unmatched to any gene: 7. Germline CDR1 SGHRS, CDR2 YFSETQ. The CDR3 length is 16 residues. CDR3 protein: CASSLSPGTANTEAFF. The DNA of the CDR3 is TGCGCCAGCAGCTTGTCGCCGGGGACAGCGAACACTGAAGCTTTCTTT.

The chain employs TRBV6-2 or TRBV6-3 and TRBJ1-2; D uncertain. This CDR3 comprises 14 residues. Between the trimmed V and J ends, which lost 3 bases and 4 bases, there was a span of 12 bases. Germline CDR1 is MNHEY and CDR2 is SVGEGT. The CDR3 DNA sequence: TGTGCCAGCAGTTATTCCTCGGCCGCCTATGGCTACACCTTC. Its translation: CASSYSSAAYGYTF.

This chain uses TRBV12-3 or TRBV12-4 with TRBJ1-1; perhaps TRBD1 as D (5 bases). The CDR3 contains 11 residues. V was pared by 4 bases and J by 8 bases, with 8 bases between. The CDR3 here is CASSWGDEAFF. CDR3 nucleotide sequence: TGTGCCAGCAGTTGGGGGGACGAAGCTTTCTTT.

A few counts support this clonotype. The chain uses TRBV7-2 and TRBJ2-3, with D perhaps being TRBD1 or TRBD2 (6 bases each). The V end lost 4 bases, the J end lost 5 bases, and 13 bases lay between the germline ends. The germline gives CDR1 SGHTA, CDR2 FQGNSA. CDR3 size: 14 residues. CDR3: CASSSHGGIDTQYF. The CDR3 DNA follows: TGTGCCAGCAGCTCCCACGGGGGCATAGATACGCAGTATTTT.

The gene calls are TRBV10-3 and TRBJ2-2; D might be TRBD1 (5 bases). Trimming removed 4 bases at V and 7 bases at J, with 19 bases between. Germline lookup yields CDR1 ENHRY and CDR2 SYGVKD. The CDR3 length is 16 residues. The CDR3 spells CAISGGPPDVGGELFF. The CDR3 nucleotides read TGTGCCATCAGTGGGGGCCCCCCCGACGTTGGCGGGGAGCTGTTTTTT.

This clonotype appeared a few times. This sequence joins TRBV7-2 and TRBJ1-4; 7 nucleotides agree with TRBD1. The V gene's germline CDR1 is SGHTA and CDR2 FQGNSA. With V trimmed by 5 bases and J by 7 bases, 4 bases remained unmatched. The CDR3 is 13 residues long. For the CDR3, the DNA is TGTGCCAGCAGCCGAGACAGGGCTGAAAAACTGTTTTTT. Translated, it gives CASSRDRAEKLFF.

This clonotype has at least ten counts. The chain carries TRBV4-2 and TRBJ2-5; 13 bases align to TRBD2. Trimming took 0 bases from V and 5 from J; bases not matched to a gene: 3. CDR3 length: 16 amino acids. Looked up from germline, CDR1 is LGHNA and CDR2 is YNFKEQ. CDR3 region: CASSQDRTSGGETQYF. The CDR3 nucleotides are TGTGCCAGCAGCCAAGATCGGACTAGCGGGGGTGAGACCCAGTACTTC.

The genes are TRBV25-1 and TRBJ1-1; the D is unclear. The V and J ends lost 3 bases and 7 bases respectively, with 12 bases between them. Germline loops: CDR1 MGHDK, CDR2 SYGVNS. The CDR3 consists of 13 residues. The CDR3 coding sequence is TGTGCCAGCAGTGATAGTAATACGGTTGAAGCTTTCTTT. Amino acid sequence: CASSDSNTVEAFF.

V usage is TRBV10-3 and J usage is TRBJ2-7; TRBD1 matches at 7 bases. CDR3 length equals 18 residues. With V trimmed by 6 bases and J by 0 bases, 17 bases remained unmatched. CDR1 and CDR2 from the germline V gene are ENHRY and SYGVKD. The CDR3 coding sequence is TGTGCCATCAGGGCGGCGGGCCAGGGGGTAAGAAGCTCCTACGAGCAGTACTTC. This encodes CAIRAAGQGVRSSYEQYF.

This clonotype was picked up a small number of times. CDR3 in amino acids: CASSPGGTIYSYGYTF. The CDR3 coding sequence is TGCGCCAGCAGCCCCGGGGGGACTATCTACTCCTATGGCTACACCTTC. The J gene is TRBJ1-2, the V gene TRBV5-1; TRBD1 is a possible D gene (5 bases). This CDR3 is 16 amino acids long. Germline CDR1 SGHRS, CDR2 YFSETQ. V was shortened by 4 bases and J by 4 bases, with 20 bases between the two germline ends.

The V call is TRBV15, the J call TRBJ1-2, with unresolved D. CDR1 and CDR2 from the germline V gene are LNHNV and YYDKDF (reference sequence). This CDR3 contains 14 residues. Trimming pared 0 bases from V and 4 bases from J, leaving 9 bases between. CDR3 sequence (DNA): TGTGCCACCAGCAGAGATTCGGGCGTCTATGGCTACACCTTC. Protein product: CATSRDSGVYGYTF.

This clonotype was found a few times. The V gene is TRBV5-4, the J gene TRBJ2-3; D is perhaps TRBD2 (6 bases). The CDR3 length is 13 residues. The V and J ends lost 4 bases and 6 bases respectively, with 12 bases between them. Germline V CDR1 and CDR2: SGHNT, YYREEE (reference sequence). Written as DNA, the CDR3 is TGTGCCAGCAGCCTCTGGAGGGCGGATACGCAGTATTTT. As protein: CASSLWRADTQYF.

This clonotype was observed a handful of times. The chain is built from TRBV29-1 and TRBJ2-5; 14 bases agree with TRBD2. The CDR3 extends over 18 amino acids. V lost 4 bases, J lost 2 bases, and 12 bases stayed unmatched. Germline CDR1 and CDR2: SQVTM and ANQGSEA. The CDR3 spells CSVGLGTSGGSEQETQYF. The CDR3 bases are TGCAGCGTTGGTCTCGGGACTAGCGGGGGCTCGGAGCAAGAGACCCAGTACTTC. The full variable domain, rest sourced from reference TRBV29-1 and TRBJ2-5, is SAVISQKPSRDICQRGTSLTIQCQVDSQVTMMFWYRQQPGQSLTLIATANQGSEATYESGFVIDKFPISRPNLTFSTLTVSNMSPEDSSIYLCSVGLGTSGGSEQETQYFGPGTRLLVL.

J is TRBJ1-2 and V is TRBV3-1; D unresolved. The V gene lost 0 bases and the J gene lost 0 bases, with 14 bases spanning the gap. CDR1 is LGHDT and CDR2 is YNNKEL in the germline V gene (reference sequence). The CDR3 loop spans 17 amino acids. The CDR3, as DNA: TGTGCCAGCAGCCAAGAGTACGGCCGTCGGACTAACTATGGCTACACCTTC. This codes for CASSQEYGRRTNYGYTF.

This chain joins TRBV5-6 and TRBJ1-1; possibly TRBD1 for D (6 bases). The CDR3 consists of 13 residues. Germline CDR1 and CDR2: SGHDT and YYEEEE. With 0 bases removed from V and 8 bases from J, the gap between germline ends came to 11 bases. This chain's CDR3 is CASSLAGQGEAFF. CDR3 in DNA: TGTGCCAGCAGCTTGGCCGGGCAGGGGGAAGCTTTCTTT.

This clonotype came up a few times. This chain links TRBV6-2 or TRBV6-3 with TRBJ2-7; 10 bases are shared with TRBD1. This CDR3 spans 17 amino acids. With 2 bases clipped from V and 3 bases from J, the junction kept 10 bases outside the gene matches. Germline CDR1 is MNHEY and CDR2 is SVGEGT. CDR3 loop: CASSYTRQGANNYEQYF. CDR3 bases: TGTGCCAGCAGTTACACCCGACAGGGGGCGAATAACTACGAGCAGTACTTC.

The chain has TRBV7-9 and TRBJ2-4; possible D gene TRBD2, 6 bases. The germline V gene has CDR1 SEHNR and CDR2 FQNEAQ (reference sequence). CDR3 size: 17 residues. Trimming pared 0 bases from V and 2 bases from J, leaving 14 bases between. Here the CDR3 DNA reads TGTGCCAGCAGCTTAGCGATGGAGGGACCCCCCAAAAACATTCAGTACTTC. Translated, it gives CASSLAMEGPPKNIQYF.

V usage is TRBV15 and J usage is TRBJ1-6; possible D gene TRBD1, 6 bases. CDR3 length: 16 amino acids. V shed 5 bases and J shed 5 bases, with 16 bases lying between them. Germline-derived CDR1 and CDR2 are LNHNV and YYDKDF (reference sequence). The CDR3 region is CATSARWTVDNSPLHF. The CDR3 nucleotides are TGTGCCACCAGCGCCAGATGGACAGTCGATAATTCACCCCTCCACTTT.

This clonotype was observed many times. The chain couples TRBV5-1 to TRBJ2-2, with 7 bases fitting TRBD2. V gave up 5 bases and J gave up 2 bases; unmatched junction bases: 9. The germline CDR1 and CDR2 sequences are SGHRS and YFSETQ. CDR3 length equals 16 residues. CDR3 DNA sequence: TGCGCCAGCAGGTTACCTAGCGGAACTAACACCGGGGAGCTGTTTTTT. Translating it yields CASRLPSGTNTGELFF.